Sequencing of this TCR beta chain was carried out in a study of technical replicates of blood from several donors. There are 17 residues in the CDR3. After removal of 3 bases from V and 8 bases from J, the junction contained 15 bases not matched to a gene. CDR1 MNHEY and CDR2 SMNVEV come from the germline V gene (reference sequence). The protocol was immunoSEQ multiplex PCR, while the TCRdb copy is restricted to in-frame clones and leaves out a portion. The data contain around 83,000 clones, 85% to 95% of them singletons. The clonotype was recovered from a human donor in good health. Sequenced input: T cells isolated from PBMCs. J is TRBJ1-2 and V is TRBV27, with 10 bases matching TRBD1. Here the CDR3 DNA reads TGTGCCAGCAGTTTGTCTAGAGGGACAGGGGCGTCGAGAGGCTACACCTTC. Translation gives CASSLSRGTGASRGYTF.